This record looks at one T cell receptor beta chain sequence and its context. Patients had received no treatment of any kind before thyroid surgery. The sample originates from a study of metastatic and nonmetastatic thyroid tumors. Study in general: Both malignant and benign thyroid patients supplied peripheral blood and tumor or nodule tissue samples, across which the repertoires of these patients were then compared.

Using MiXCR, TCRdb re-called clones from the PCR reads. The top ten hold roughly 9% of the sample, which has 35,000 to 50,000 clones, about an eighth seen once. The sequencing input was blood. The sequence derives from a male donor with papillary thyroid cancer or a benign thyroid nodule (not recorded which). Some clones in this sample may be carry-over from other donors' samples.

In DNA form, the CDR3 reads TGTGCCCCTGGGGCGAACACCGGGGAGCTGTTTTTT. Protein sequence: CAPGANTGELFF. The chain joins TRBV19 to TRBJ2-2; no definite D call. Germline-derived CDR1 and CDR2 are LNHDA and SQIVND (reference sequence). CDR3 length equals 12 residues. Trimming stripped 11 bases from V and 0 bases from J, with 7 bases between.